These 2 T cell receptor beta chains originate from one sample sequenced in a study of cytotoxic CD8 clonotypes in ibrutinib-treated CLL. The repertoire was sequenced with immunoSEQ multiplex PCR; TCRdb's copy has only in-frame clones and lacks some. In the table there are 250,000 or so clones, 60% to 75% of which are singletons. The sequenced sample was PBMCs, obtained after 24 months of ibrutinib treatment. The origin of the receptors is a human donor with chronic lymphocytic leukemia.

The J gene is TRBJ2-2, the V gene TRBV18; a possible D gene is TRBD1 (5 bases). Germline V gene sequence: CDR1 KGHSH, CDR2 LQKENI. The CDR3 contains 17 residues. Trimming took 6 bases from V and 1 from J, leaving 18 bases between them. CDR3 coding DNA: TGTGCCAGCTCCCTACAGGTCGCGCGAGGGAACACCGGGGAGCTGTTTTTT. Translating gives CASSLQVARGNTGELFF.

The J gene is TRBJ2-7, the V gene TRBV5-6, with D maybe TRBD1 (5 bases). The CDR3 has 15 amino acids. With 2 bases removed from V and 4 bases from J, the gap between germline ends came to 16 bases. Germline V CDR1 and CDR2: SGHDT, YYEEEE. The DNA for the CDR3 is TGTGCCAGCAGCTTAGGGGATTTTCCCTTTTACGAGCAGTACTTC. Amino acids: CASSLGDFPFYEQYF.